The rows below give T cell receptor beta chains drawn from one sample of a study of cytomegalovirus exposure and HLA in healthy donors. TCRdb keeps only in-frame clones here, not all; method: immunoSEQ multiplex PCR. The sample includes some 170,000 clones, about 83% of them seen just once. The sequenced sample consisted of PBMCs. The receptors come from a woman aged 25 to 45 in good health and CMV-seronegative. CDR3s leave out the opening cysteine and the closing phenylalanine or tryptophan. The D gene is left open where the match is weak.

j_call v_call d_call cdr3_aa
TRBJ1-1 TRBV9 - ASSGTGLRGTEAF
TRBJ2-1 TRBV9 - ASSVMQGWDEQF
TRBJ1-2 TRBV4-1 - ASSLQGVSYGYT
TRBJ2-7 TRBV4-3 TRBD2 ASSQEAPASGGSPYEQY
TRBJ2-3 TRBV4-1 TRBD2 ASSLDGGAGTDTQY
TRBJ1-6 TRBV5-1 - ASSHGTTWDNSPLH
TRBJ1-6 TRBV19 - ASSPNTELSSYNSPLH
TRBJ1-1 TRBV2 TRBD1 ASSETATGMNTEAF
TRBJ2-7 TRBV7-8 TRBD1 ASSLPSKATGALEQY
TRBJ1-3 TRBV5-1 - ASSLDSGSGNTIY
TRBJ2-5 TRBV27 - ASSPIKPETQY
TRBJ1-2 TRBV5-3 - ARSLGRANYGYT
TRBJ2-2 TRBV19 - ASSVQTQGSDGELF
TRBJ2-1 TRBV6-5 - ASSYSRGNEQF
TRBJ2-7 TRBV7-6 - ASSLEAGETYEQY
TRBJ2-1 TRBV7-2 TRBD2 ASSLMSSGHNEQF
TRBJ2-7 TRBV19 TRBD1 ASSIRQGLEQY
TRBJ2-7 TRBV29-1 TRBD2 SVLAGTIYEQY
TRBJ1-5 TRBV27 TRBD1 ASSLRTGVNQPQH
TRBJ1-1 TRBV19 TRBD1 ASRADRSDTEAF
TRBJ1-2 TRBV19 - ASSILAASNGYT
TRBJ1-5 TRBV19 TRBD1 ASSLDRPYQPQH
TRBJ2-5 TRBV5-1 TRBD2 ASSSGLAGGQETQY
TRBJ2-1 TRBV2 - ASSIDRSSYNEQF
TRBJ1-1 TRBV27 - ASSSMDRNTEAF
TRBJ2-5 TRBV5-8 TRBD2 ASSFSGGLETQY
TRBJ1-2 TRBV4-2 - ASSQAPRDRNYGYT
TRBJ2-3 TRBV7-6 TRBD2 ASSRGGATDTQY
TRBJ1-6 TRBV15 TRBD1 ATSPGGTGSPLH
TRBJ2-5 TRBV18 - ASSPKTALETQY
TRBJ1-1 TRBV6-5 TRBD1 ASSLGQGTEAF
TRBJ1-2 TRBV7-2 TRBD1 ASSLLPTGGRGYGYT
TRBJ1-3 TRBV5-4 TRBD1 ASSSRTGRGNTIY
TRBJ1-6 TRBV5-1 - ASSIGVGNSPLH
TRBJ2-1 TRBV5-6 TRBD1 ASSWGMTGGGNEQF